The T cell receptor (beta chain) described here comes from a study of blood T cell repertoires in COVID-19. At the level of the study: There were acute and convalescent COVID-19 samples, and they came from the United States, Italy and Spain. Sources were T cells, B-cell-depleted T cells, or PBMCs; the material itself was cDNA or gDNA.

In the study's own analysis: Estimated nucleated cell counts came from reference gene primer amplification. Generated by immunoSEQ multiplex PCR, the TCRdb table keeps only in-frame clones and is missing some. That table furnishes V, J and clone size, whereas the DNA furnished D and trimming. The repertoire holds approximately 250,000 clones, with about 89% as singletons. Everyone who took part was 18 to 89 years old, and they came from roughly 25 US areas. The J segment lost 7 bases and the V segment lost 4 bases, leaving 11 bases of the junction unmatched. Germline V gives CDR1 SGHKS, CDR2 YYEKEE (reference sequence). The CDR3 is 16 amino acids.

The sample was PBMCs or T cells enriched from blood (not recorded which). The chain couples TRBV5-5 to TRBJ1-6; 7 bases fit TRBD1. The receptor was derived from a woman in her 30s who had recovered from COVID-19. CDR3 region: CASSPGDRVKNSPLHF. CDR3 coding DNA: TGTGCCAGCAGCCCCGGAGACAGGGTAAAGAATTCACCCCTCCACTTT.